Each of the 3 T cell receptor beta chains below was sequenced from the same sample in a study of shared clonotypes between healthy human individuals. Sequencing was performed with immunoSEQ multiplex PCR; in TCRdb, only in-frame clones are kept and a portion is missing. The table shows about 2,500,000 clones, with around 90% occurring only once. The sample consisted of naive CD4+ T cells sorted from blood. Documented subset: CD45RA+ positively selected. These receptors came from a man aged 18 to 29 in good health.

The chain employs TRBV5-5 and TRBJ1-2; D uncertain. V was pared by 4 bases and J by 7 bases, with 20 bases between. Germline V gene lookup returns CDR1 SGHKS and CDR2 YYEKEE (reference sequence). This CDR3 is 15 amino acids long. The CDR3 DNA is TGTGCCAGCAGCGAGTGGACCGATAACTATGCTGGCTACACCTTC. Its protein is CASSEWTDNYAGYTF.

V usage is TRBV10-3 and J usage is TRBJ2-5; 8 bases align to TRBD2. The CDR3 consists of 13 residues. The J segment lost 4 bases and the V segment lost 8 bases, leaving 6 bases of the junction unmatched. Germline CDR1 ENHRY, CDR2 SYGVKD. CDR3 protein: CAISGTRRETQYF. The DNA for the CDR3 is TGTGCCATCTCCGGGACTAGAAGAGAGACCCAGTACTTC.

This chain joins TRBV5-6 and TRBJ2-5; D remains unclear. This CDR3 comprises 14 residues. Germline loops: CDR1 SGHDT, CDR2 YYEEEE. With 1 base removed from V and 5 bases from J, the gap between germline ends came to 12 bases. The DNA for the CDR3 is TGTGCCAGCAGCTTGAAGGGCAAAAGGGAGACCCAGTACTTC. Its translation: CASSLKGKRETQYF.